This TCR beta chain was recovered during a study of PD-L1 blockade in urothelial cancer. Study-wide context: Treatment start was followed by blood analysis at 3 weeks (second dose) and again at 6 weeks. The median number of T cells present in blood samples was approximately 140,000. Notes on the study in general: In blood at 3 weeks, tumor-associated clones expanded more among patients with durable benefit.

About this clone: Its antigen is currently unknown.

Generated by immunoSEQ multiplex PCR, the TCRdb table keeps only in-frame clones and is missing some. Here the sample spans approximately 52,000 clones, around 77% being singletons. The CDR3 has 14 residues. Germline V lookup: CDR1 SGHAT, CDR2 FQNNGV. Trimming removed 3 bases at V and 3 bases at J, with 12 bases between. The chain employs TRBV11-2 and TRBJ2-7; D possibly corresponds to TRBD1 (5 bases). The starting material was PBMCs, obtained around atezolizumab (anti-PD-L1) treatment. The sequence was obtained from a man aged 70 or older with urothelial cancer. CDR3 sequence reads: CASSFYRLGYEQYF. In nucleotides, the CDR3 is TGTGCCAGCAGCTTTTACAGGTTAGGCTACGAGCAGTACTTC.